This T cell receptor beta chain was sequenced in a study of OX40 agonist ivuxolimab in advanced cancers. Concerning this clone: The antigen remains unidentified.

The study, taken as a whole, reports: More expanded clones were found, on average, in CD8+ than in CD4+ T cells. Some of the lowest clonal expansion was seen in partial responders at 0.1-3.0 mg/kg.

V lost 4 bases to trimming and J lost 2 bases, with 12 bases between them. Germline lookup yields CDR1 MNHEY and CDR2 SMNVEV (reference sequence). This CDR3 comprises 14 residues. Repertoires were generated with immunoSEQ multiplex PCR, while TCRdb's copy carries only in-frame clones and drops some. The data contain about 48,000 clones, roughly 81% of them singletons. The sample in question was CD4+ or CD8+ T cells sorted from blood, obtained in a trial of the OX40 agonist ivuxolimab. The genes are TRBV27 and TRBJ2-7; the D gene is possibly TRBD2 (7 bases). The clonotype comes from an adult with an advanced solid tumor such as melanoma, head and neck, liver or kidney cancer. Written as DNA, the CDR3 is TGTGCCAGCAGTTGGGGGGGGCAAGCCTACGAGCAGTACTTC. This codes for CASSWGGQAYEQYF.